Sequencing of this T cell receptor beta chain was carried out in a study of T cell changes during pregnancy in multiple sclerosis. Germline V gives CDR1 LNHDA, CDR2 SQIVND (reference sequence). The CDR3 runs to 15 residues. Trimming shortened V by 5 bases and J by 3 bases, and 17 bases separated the two germline ends. Profiling relied on immunoSEQ multiplex PCR, and the TCRdb table lists in-frame clones only, not all of them. The table has 50,000 to 65,000 clones, just over 90% seen once. This TCR derives from a female donor in good health, enrolled as a control in a pregnancy study. Specimen: peripheral blood, collected in the first trimester of pregnancy. The V gene is TRBV19, the J gene TRBJ2-7, with D perhaps TRBD1 (5 bases). The CDR3 DNA is TGTGCCAGTAGTCCCGGACCTCCAACAGGCTACGAGCAGTACTTC. Residues: CASSPGPPTGYEQYF. Full variable domain (rest looked up from reference TRBV19 and TRBJ2-7): DGGITQSPKYLFRKEGQNVTLSCEQNLNHDAMYWYRQDPGQGLRLIYYSQIVNDFQKGDIAEGYSVSREKKESFPLTVTSAQKNPTAFYLCASSPGPPTGYEQYFGPGTRLTVT.